The 21 T cell receptor beta chains reported below all come from one sample, sequenced in a study of OX40 agonist ivuxolimab in advanced cancers. Sequencing was performed with immunoSEQ multiplex PCR; in TCRdb, only in-frame clones are kept and a portion is missing. The data hold around 76,000 clones, with 70% to 90% observed a single time. The source material was CD4+ or CD8+ T cells sorted from blood, sampled in a trial of the OX40 agonist ivuxolimab. Receptors originate from an adult with an advanced solid tumor such as melanoma, head and neck, liver or kidney cancer.

V is TRBV5-8 and J is TRBJ2-3, with 7 nucleotides matching TRBD1. Germline lookup yields CDR1 SGHTS and CDR2 YDEGEE. This CDR3 comprises 15 residues. With 3 bases clipped from V and 0 bases from J, the junction kept 4 bases outside the gene matches. CDR3 region: CASSSDRSSTDTQYF. CDR3 DNA: TGTGCCAGCAGCTCGGACAGGTCTAGCACAGATACGCAGTATTTT.

The chain is built from TRBV7-2 and TRBJ2-1; D is possibly TRBD1 (5 bases). Germline CDR1 is SGHTA and CDR2 is FQGNSA. V dropped 2 bases and J dropped 8 bases, with 7 bases sitting between them. This CDR3 is 12 amino acids long. CDR3 sequence: CASSLWGDEQFF. Here the CDR3 DNA reads TGTGCCAGCAGCTTATGGGGCGATGAGCAGTTCTTC.

V and J are TRBV6-5 and TRBJ2-3, with 10 nucleotides matching TRBD2. Germline V lookup: CDR1 MNHEY, CDR2 SVGAGI. With V trimmed by 5 bases and J by 12 bases, 5 bases remained unmatched. This CDR3 has 12 amino acids. The CDR3 sequence: CASSALAGAQYF. Here the CDR3 DNA reads TGTGCCAGCAGTGCCCTAGCGGGAGCTCAGTATTTT.

The rearrangement links TRBV7-9 to TRBJ1-1; 7 nucleotides line up with TRBD1. Trimming took 5 bases from V and 1 from J; bases not matched to a gene: 7. The CDR3 is 15 residues long. The V gene's germline CDR1 is SEHNR and CDR2 FQNEAQ (reference sequence). The DNA for the CDR3 is TGTGCCAGCAGCCAAGAAGACAGGGCGAACACTGAAGCTTTCTTT. This codes for CASSQEDRANTEAFF.

A few counts support this clone. The chain joins TRBV5-1 to TRBJ2-1, with 8 nucleotides matching TRBD1. The V and J ends lost 4 bases and 5 bases, in that order; junction bases with no gene match: 5. Germline-derived CDR1 and CDR2 are SGHRS and YFSETQ. The CDR3 extends over 14 amino acids. The CDR3 DNA follows: TGCGCCAGCAGCCTCCCGACAGGGGACAATGAGCAGTTCTTC. Protein: CASSLPTGDNEQFF. The full variable domain, its missing parts supplied by reference TRBV5-1 and TRBJ2-1, is KAGVTQTPRYLIKTRGQQVTLSCSPISGHRSVSWYQQTPGQGLQFLFEYFSETQRNKGNFPGRFSGRQFSNSRSEMNVSTLELGDSALYLCASSLPTGDNEQFFGPGTRLTVL.

The genes are TRBV2 and TRBJ1-4; 8 bases map to TRBD1. The CDR3 covers 16 residues. Trimming cost V 6 bases and J 0 bases; bases outside gene matches: 6. Germline lookup yields CDR1 SNHLY and CDR2 FYNNEI. CDR3 nucleotides: TGTGCCAGCAGGGACAGGGTACCTGCAACTAATGAAAAACTGTTTTTT. As protein: CASRDRVPATNEKLFF.

The chain couples TRBV9 to TRBJ2-7; D not resolved. The germline CDR1 and CDR2 sequences are SGDLS and YYNGEE. The CDR3 spans 19 residues. Trimming took 6 bases from V and 2 from J, leaving 30 bases between them. The CDR3 loop reads CASNTRTGTSRKWTYEQYF. CDR3 DNA: TGTGCCAGCAATACACGTACTGGTACGAGTAGGAAGTGGACCTACGAGCAGTACTTC.

The rearrangement uses TRBV5-1 and TRBJ2-3; D is ambiguous. The V end was cut by 5 bases, the J end by 6 bases, with 13 bases between. Germline-derived CDR1 and CDR2 are SGHRS and YFSETQ. This CDR3 region has 13 residues. In DNA form, the CDR3 reads TGCGCCAGCAGTTATCCACCAGCGGATACGCAGTATTTT. Protein sequence: CASSYPPADTQYF.

Only one count was recorded for this clone. The CDR3 loop is CASSYSGHMVNEQFF. The DNA for the CDR3 is TGTGCCAGCAGTTACTCGGGACATATGGTCAATGAGCAGTTCTTC. This sequence joins TRBV6-5 and TRBJ2-1; TRBD1 might be the D (6 bases). Germline V gene lookup returns CDR1 MNHEY and CDR2 SVGAGI. This CDR3 is 15 amino acids long. Trimming shortened V by 0 bases and J by 6 bases, and 12 bases separated the two germline ends.

The J gene is TRBJ1-5, the V gene TRBV6-1; TRBD1 matches 7 bases. This CDR3 contains 14 residues. Trimming took 5 bases from V and 6 from J; bases not matched to a gene: 7. Germline CDR1 and CDR2: MNHNS and SASEGT. The CDR3 region has the DNA TGTGCCAGCAGTTATGACAGGGTCACTCAGCCCCAGCATTTT. Translating it yields CASSYDRVTQPQHF.

V is TRBV9 and J is TRBJ2-5, with D perhaps TRBD2 (6 bases). The CDR3 runs to 14 residues. Per germline, CDR1 SGDLS and CDR2 YYNGEE. Between the trimmed V and J ends, which lost 0 bases and 7 bases, there was a span of 13 bases. Written as DNA, the CDR3 is TGTGCCAGCAGCGTAGTGACCCCCGGGGGGACCCAGTACTTC. Translating it yields CASSVVTPGGTQYF. The complete variable domain, with remaining parts taken from reference TRBV9 and TRBJ2-5, reads DSGVTQTPKHLITATGQRVTLRCSPRSGDLSVYWYQQSLDQGLQFLIQYYNGEERAKGNILERFSAQQFPDLHSELNLSSLELGDSALYFCASSVVTPGGTQYFGPGTRLLVL.

This sequence joins TRBV9 and TRBJ2-3, with a tentative D call TRBD1 (6 bases). The V end was cut by 4 bases, the J end by 5 bases, with 14 bases between. The CDR3 has 14 residues. Germline V CDR1 and CDR2: SGDLS, YYNGEE. DNA for the CDR3: TGTGCCAGCAGCTCGGGACACCGTGGAGATACGCAGTATTTT. It yields the protein CASSSGHRGDTQYF.

The DNA of the CDR3 is TGTGCCAGCAGTACCGGGACAAACGGGTATCAGCCCCAGCATTTT. Encoded protein: CASSTGTNGYQPQHF. The rearrangement links TRBV28 to TRBJ1-5; weak D call: TRBD1 (6 bases). Germline lookup yields CDR1 MDHEN and CDR2 SYDVKM. This CDR3 is built from 15 residues. The ends were cut back, 5 bases at V and 5 bases at J, with 16 bases in the middle.

The chain is built from TRBV5-1 and TRBJ1-4; 9 bases agree with TRBD1. From germline, CDR1 is SGHRS and CDR2 YFSETQ. With 4 bases clipped from V and 7 bases from J, the junction kept 8 bases outside the gene matches. The CDR3 is 15 amino acids. This CDR3 reads CASSPRDREVEKLFF. The CDR3 nucleotides are TGCGCCAGCAGCCCGCGGGACAGGGAGGTTGAAAAACTGTTTTTT.

V gene TRBV7-9 combines with J gene TRBJ2-3; D remains unclear. Germline CDR1 and CDR2: SEHNR and FQNEAQ (reference sequence). There are 11 residues in the CDR3. The V and J ends lost 6 bases and 3 bases respectively, with 4 bases between them. The CDR3 DNA reads TGTGCCAGCAGGGGGACAGATACGCAGTATTTT. This translates into CASRGTDTQYF.

DNA of the CDR3: TGTGCCAGCAGTTCGGGACAGGGGGCTTTATACGAGCAGTACTTC. It is translated as CASSSGQGALYEQYF. The V call is TRBV6-5, the J call TRBJ2-7; TRBD1 agrees at 12 bases. Per the germline V gene, CDR1 is MNHEY and CDR2 is SVGAGI. The V segment lost 4 bases and the J segment 4 bases; nucleotides outside the gene matches: 5. The CDR3 consists of 15 residues.

In regard to this clone: Mismatch with germline at one junction end may stem from a read error. This chain connects TRBV7-9 to TRBJ1-2, with D possibly matching TRBD1 (5 bases). This CDR3 is built from 14 residues. Looked up from germline, CDR1 is SEHNR and CDR2 is FQNEAQ (reference sequence). The CDR3 DNA sequence: TGTGCCAGCAGCCCCGACGGGGGGAACTCTGGCTACACCTTC. This gives the protein CASSPDGGNSGYTF.

V is TRBV6-5 and J is TRBJ1-5, with D possibly matching TRBD1 (6 bases). The CDR3 totals 15 residues. Between the trimmed V and J ends, which lost 7 bases and 3 bases, there was a span of 16 bases. The germline gives CDR1 MNHEY, CDR2 SVGAGI. The CDR3 reads CASKPSGQNNQPQHF. In DNA, the CDR3 is TGTGCCAGCAAACCCTCCGGACAGAACAATCAGCCCCAGCATTTT.

J is TRBJ2-7 and V is TRBV6-5, with 7 bases that match TRBD1. V gave up 5 bases and J gave up 6 bases; unmatched junction bases: 7. The CDR3 spans 13 residues. The germline V gene encodes CDR1 MNHEY and CDR2 SVGAGI. DNA of the CDR3: TGTGCCAGCAGTAGAGACAGGGACGGCGAGCAGTACGTC. Translating it yields CASSRDRDGEQYV.

In this sample, this clone turned up once. This rearrangement joins TRBV27 to TRBJ1-1; no firm D call. This CDR3 is 17 amino acids long. Germline V gene sequence: CDR1 MNHEY, CDR2 SMNVEV (reference sequence). Trimming removed 2 bases at V and 1 base at J, with 17 bases between. CDR3 region: CASSLQMGSRGNTEAFF. CDR3 coding DNA: TGTGCCAGCAGTTTACAGATGGGGTCCCGGGGGAACACTGAAGCTTTCTTT.

This clone appeared many times. This chain joins TRBV6-5 and TRBJ1-2; 10 bases fit TRBD1. This CDR3 region has 15 residues. Trimming took 5 bases from V and 6 from J; bases not matched to a gene: 9. Germline V gives CDR1 MNHEY, CDR2 SVGAGI. The CDR3 loop is CASSPRQGAADGYTF. The CDR3 DNA reads TGTGCCAGCAGTCCGCGACAGGGGGCCGCTGATGGCTACACCTTC.